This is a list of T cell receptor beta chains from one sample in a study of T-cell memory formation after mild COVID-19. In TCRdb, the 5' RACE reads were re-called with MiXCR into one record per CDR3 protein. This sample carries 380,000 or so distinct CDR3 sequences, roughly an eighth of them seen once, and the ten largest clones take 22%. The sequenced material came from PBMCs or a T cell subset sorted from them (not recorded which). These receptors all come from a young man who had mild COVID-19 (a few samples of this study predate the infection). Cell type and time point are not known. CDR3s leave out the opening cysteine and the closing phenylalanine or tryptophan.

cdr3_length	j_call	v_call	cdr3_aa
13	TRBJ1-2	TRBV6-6	ASSSSTGSLYGYT
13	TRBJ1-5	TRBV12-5	ASGWGQGDNQPQH
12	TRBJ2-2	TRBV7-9	ASSSASAAGELF
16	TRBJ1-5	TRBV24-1	ATSDWWQGNFWNQPQH
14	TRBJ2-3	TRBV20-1	SAPQTSGGNTDTQY
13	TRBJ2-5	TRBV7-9	ASSSPGTAPKTQY
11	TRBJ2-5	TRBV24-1	ATSDYGQETQY
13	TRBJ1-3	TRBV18	ASSPLGTAGNTIY
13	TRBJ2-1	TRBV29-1	SVEVRDRRYNEQF
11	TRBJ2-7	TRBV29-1	SVEVGLSYEQY
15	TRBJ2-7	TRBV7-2	ASSPPGFAGGWIEQY
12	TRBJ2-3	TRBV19	ASSMGLSLDTQY
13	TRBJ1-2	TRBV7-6	ASSFRDKSGYGYT
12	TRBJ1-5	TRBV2	ASTSDSSNQPQH
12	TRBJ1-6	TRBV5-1	ASSSMGGAASTH
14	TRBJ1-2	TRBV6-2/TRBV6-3	ASSYPRQVVNYGYT
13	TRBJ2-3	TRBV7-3	ASSLIAGLTDTQY
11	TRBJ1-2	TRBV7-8	ASSQGQGLGYT
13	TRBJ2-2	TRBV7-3	ASSSTVGTAGELF
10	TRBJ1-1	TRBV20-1	SARSWGTEAF
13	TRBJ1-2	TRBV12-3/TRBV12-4	ASSLVGQGNYGYT
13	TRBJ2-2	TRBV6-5	ASSYWDPHNGELF
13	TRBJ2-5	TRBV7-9	ASSSTSGAQETQY
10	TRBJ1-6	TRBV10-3	AIKGAGSPLH
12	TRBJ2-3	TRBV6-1	ASSVPQGRDTQY
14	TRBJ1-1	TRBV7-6	ASSLDRGGTDTEAF
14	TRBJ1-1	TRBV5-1	ASSRFRGKESTEAF
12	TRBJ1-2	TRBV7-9	ASSLALGYYGYT
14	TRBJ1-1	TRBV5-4	ASSFHRAAANTEAF
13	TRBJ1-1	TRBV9	ASSPHKTLNTEAF
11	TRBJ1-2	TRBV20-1	SARDPRSYGYT
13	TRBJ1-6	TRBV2	ASRASGYYNSPLH
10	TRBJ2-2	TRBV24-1	ATGANTGELF
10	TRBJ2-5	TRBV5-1	ASSRWGETQY
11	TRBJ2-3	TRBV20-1	SAPGTSGYTQY
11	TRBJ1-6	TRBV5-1	ASSLQGEAPLH
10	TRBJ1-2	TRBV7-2	ASSFTLYGYT
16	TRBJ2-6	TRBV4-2	ASSQKGRRTAGANVLT
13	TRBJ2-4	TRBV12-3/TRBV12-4	ASSLLGLAKNIQY
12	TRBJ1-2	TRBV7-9	ASSLAGGVYGYT
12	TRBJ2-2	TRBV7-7	ASSLEAFGGELF
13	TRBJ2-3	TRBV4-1	ASSQGGLAGDTQY
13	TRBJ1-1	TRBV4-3	ASSPWDTANTEAF
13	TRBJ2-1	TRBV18	ASSPRTSGYNEQF
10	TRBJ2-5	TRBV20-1	SARRVQETQY
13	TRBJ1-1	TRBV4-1	ASSQVKGAYTEAF
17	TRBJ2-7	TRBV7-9	ASSLVVFVAAGVSYEQY
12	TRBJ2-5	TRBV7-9	ASSTTGYQETQY
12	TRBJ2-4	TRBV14	ASSQTGGMDIQY
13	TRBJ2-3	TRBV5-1	ASSLGATSTDTQY
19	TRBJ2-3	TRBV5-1	ASSLRPPSGGPGLSTDTQY